Below are 30 T cell receptor beta chains sequenced from a single sample in a study of cytomegalovirus exposure and HLA in healthy donors. In the PCR, 60 Vbeta and 13 Jbeta primers were used. Measured with immunoSEQ multiplex PCR; TCRdb has only the in-frame clones, and not every one. The sample shows about 130,000 clones, around 80% of them seen only once. The sequencing sample was made of PBMCs. Receptors were obtained from a woman under 40 in good health and CMV-seronegative.

This clone has only one observation. The V call is TRBV10-3, the J call TRBJ2-5, with 7 bases fitting TRBD1. The J call could be wrong; TRBJ2-7 is a better fit for the DNA end. CDR1 ENHRY and CDR2 SYGVKD come from the germline V gene. CDR3 size: 13 residues. CDR3 protein: CAIRPGQTYEQYF. Written as DNA, the CDR3 is TGTGCCATCAGACCGGGACAGACATACGAGCAGTACTTC.

The chain uses TRBV7-6 and TRBJ2-5; TRBD2 matches 8 bases. CDR1 SGHVS and CDR2 FNYEAQ come from the germline V gene. Trimming cost V 2 bases and J 11 bases; bases outside gene matches: 16. This CDR3 is 16 amino acids long. The CDR3 coding sequence is TGTGCCAGCAGCTTAACCGGCGGGGGGACCTTTCGGGAGCAGTACTTC. This gives the protein CASSLTGGGTFREQYF.

The chain carries TRBV4-1 and TRBJ1-2; D gene unclear. CDR1 and CDR2 from the germline V gene are MGHRA and YSYEKL. The length of the CDR3 is 14 residues. V shed 0 bases and J shed 4 bases, with 9 bases lying between them. CDR3 nucleotides: TGCGCCAGCAGCCAAGAGTGGGGAGGCTATGGCTACACCTTC. Translated, it gives CASSQEWGGYGYTF.

The rearrangement links TRBV5-1 to TRBJ2-7; 7 bases are shared with TRBD2. The CDR3 length is 14 residues. Trimming took 3 bases from V and 6 from J; bases not matched to a gene: 9. Germline V gives CDR1 SGHRS, CDR2 YFSETQ. The chain's CDR3 is CASSWGGGGIEQYF. The DNA for the CDR3 is TGCGCCAGCAGCTGGGGCGGCGGGGGTATCGAGCAGTACTTC.

This clone was counted only a few times. The chain carries TRBV5-1 and TRBJ2-5; TRBD1 agrees at 10 bases. Germline trimming cut 3 bases from V and 1 base from J; bases unmatched to any gene: 3. Germline-derived CDR1 and CDR2 are SGHRS and YFSETQ. CDR3 length equals 15 residues. The CDR3 coding sequence is TGCGCCAGCAGCTCCGGGACAGGGGCCCAAGAGACCCAGTACTTC. Translating it yields CASSSGTGAQETQYF.

CDR3 bases: TGCAGCGTTCGGGGGGAGGAGACCCAGTACTTC. Translation gives CSVRGEETQYF. The V gene is TRBV29-1, the J gene TRBJ2-5; 7 bases align to TRBD2. With 5 bases clipped from V and 5 bases from J, the junction kept 2 bases outside the gene matches. The CDR3 sequence is 11 residues long. CDR1 and CDR2 (germline): SQVTM, ANQGSEA. Filled out from reference TRBV29-1 and TRBJ2-5, the complete variable domain reads SAVISQKPSRDICQRGTSLTIQCQVDSQVTMMFWYRQQPGQSLTLIATANQGSEATYESGFVIDKFPISRPNLTFSTLTVSNMSPEDSSIYLCSVRGEETQYFGPGTRLLVL.

This chain uses TRBV7-9 with TRBJ2-1; 14 positions agree with TRBD2. Trimming took 2 bases from V and 2 from J; bases not matched to a gene: 5. CDR1 is SEHNR, CDR2 FQNEAQ, per germline (reference sequence). The CDR3 spans 18 residues. CDR3 DNA: TGTGCCAGCAGCTTATCACCGGGACTAGCGGGAGCCTACAATGAGCAGTTCTTC. This encodes CASSLSPGLAGAYNEQFF.

V gene TRBV7-6 combines with J gene TRBJ2-3; the D gene is possibly TRBD2 (6 bases). V lost 6 bases to trimming and J lost 2 bases, with 18 bases between them. CDR3 length: 16 residues. In germline, CDR1 is SGHVS, CDR2 FNYEAQ. Here the CDR3 reads CASSPGVGLITDTQYF. CDR3 coding DNA: TGTGCCAGCAGTCCGGGGGTGGGGCTTATCACAGATACGCAGTATTTT. Full variable domain (remainder filled in from reference TRBV7-6 and TRBJ2-3): GAGVSQSPRYKVTKRGQDVALRCDPISGHVSLYWYRQALGQGPEFLTYFNYEAQQDKSGLPNDRFSAERPEGSISTLTIQRTEQRDSAMYRCASSPGVGLITDTQYFGPGTRLTVL.

V usage is TRBV5-6 and J usage is TRBJ2-3; 7 bases are a match to TRBD1. CDR1 and CDR2 (germline): SGHDT, YYEEEE. V lost 0 bases, J lost 1 base, and 2 bases stayed unmatched. This CDR3 spans 15 amino acids. The CDR3 DNA reads TGTGCCAGCAGCTTGGTAGGGGGCGGCACAGATACGCAGTATTTT. It yields the protein CASSLVGGGTDTQYF.

As DNA, the CDR3 is TGTGCCAGCAGTTACCCGACAGCCTCTGGGGCCAACGTCCTGACTTTC. Protein: CASSYPTASGANVLTF. This chain links TRBV6-6 with TRBJ2-6, with TRBD1 as a possible D gene (5 bases). The CDR3 sequence is 16 residues long. Germline-derived CDR1 and CDR2 are MNHNY and SVGAGI (reference sequence). The V gene lost 2 bases and the J gene lost 0 bases, with 8 bases spanning the gap.

In the case of this clone: The identical CDR3 is also encoded by other nucleotide sequences in the sample. This sequence joins TRBV6-4 and TRBJ2-3, with 11 bases aligning to TRBD2. This CDR3 spans 16 amino acids. In germline, CDR1 is MRHNA, CDR2 SNTAGT. Trimming at V came to 0 bases and at J to 3 bases, leaving 2 bases not matched to a gene. The CDR3 protein is CASSDSSGGATDTQYF. The CDR3, as DNA: TGTGCCAGCAGTGACTCTAGCGGGGGGGCTACAGATACGCAGTATTTT.

This rearrangement joins TRBV29-1 to TRBJ1-2; D might be TRBD1 (6 bases). Trimming pared 2 bases from V and 4 bases from J, leaving 14 bases between. CDR1 and CDR2 from the germline V gene are SQVTM and ANQGSEA. This CDR3 has 14 residues. The DNA for the CDR3 is TGCAGCGTTGAAATACAGGGCCTTTCCTATGGCTACACCTTC. Its protein is CSVEIQGLSYGYTF.

CDR3 nucleotide sequence: TGTGCCAGCAGCTTGGGGCAGGGGAGTCTACCACAAGATACGCAGTATTTT. This gives the protein CASSLGQGSLPQDTQYF. The rearrangement links TRBV5-8 to TRBJ2-3; tentative D call: TRBD1 (6 bases). The CDR3 extends over 17 amino acids. Germline V gene data show CDR1 as SGHTS and CDR2 as YDEGEE. V lost 0 bases, J lost 5 bases, and 19 bases lay in between.

The genes are TRBV7-9 and TRBJ2-5; TRBD2 is a possible D gene (5 bases). The CDR3 length is 15 residues. The germline V gene encodes CDR1 SEHNR and CDR2 FQNEAQ (reference sequence). Deletions cut 8 bases from V and 5 bases from J, with 21 bases between. In DNA, the CDR3 is TGTGCCAGCGGTGGGAGAACGGACCTCCCCGAGACCCAGTACTTC. Translated, it gives CASGGRTDLPETQYF.

The chain uses TRBV7-9 and TRBJ1-1; the D gene is possibly TRBD1 (5 bases). Trimming took off 5 bases at V and 1 base at J, with 8 bases between the two ends. The CDR3 spans 13 residues. Germline CDR1 reads SEHNR; CDR2 reads FQNEAQ (reference sequence). Here the CDR3 DNA reads TGTGCCAGCAGCCAACAGGCGAACACTGAAGCTTTCTTT. Amino acids: CASSQQANTEAFF.

This clone has a single count. Other DNA sequences in this sample translate to the same CDR3. J is TRBJ2-1 and V is TRBV7-3, with TRBD1 matching 7 bases. The CDR3 covers 15 residues. Germline values: CDR1 SGHTA, CDR2 FQGTGA. The ends lost 2 bases at V and 2 bases at J; junction bases unmatched: 3. CDR3 amino acids: CASSLGQGAYNEQFF. For the CDR3, the DNA is TGTGCCAGCAGCTTAGGCCAGGGGGCCTACAATGAGCAGTTCTTC. The full variable domain, completed using reference TRBV7-3 and TRBJ2-1, is GAGVSQTPSNKVTEKGKYVELRCDPISGHTALYWYRQSLGQGPEFLIYFQGTGAADDSGLPNDRFFAVRPEGSVSTLKIQRTERGDSAVYLCASSLGQGAYNEQFFGPGTRLTVL.

The chain recombines TRBV10-2 with TRBJ2-5, with unresolved D. V lost 0 bases to trimming and J lost 5 bases, with 4 bases between them. Per the germline V gene, CDR1 is WSHSY and CDR2 is SAAADI. The CDR3 extends over 12 amino acids. CDR3: CASSESRETQYF. CDR3 sequence (DNA): TGCGCCAGCAGTGAGTCGAGGGAGACCCAGTACTTC.

This chain joins TRBV11-2 and TRBJ2-2, with TRBD2 as a possible D gene (7 bases). CDR1 SGHAT and CDR2 FQNNGV come from the germline V gene. There are 15 residues in the CDR3. V gave up 2 bases and J gave up 6 bases, with 13 bases separating them. The CDR3 loop reads CASSLMRGGAGELFF. The CDR3 region has the DNA TGTGCCAGCAGCTTAATGAGGGGGGGGGCCGGGGAGCTGTTTTTT.

This chain uses TRBV6-1 with TRBJ2-1; D gene ambiguous. Germline V lookup: CDR1 MNHNS, CDR2 SASEGT. The length of the CDR3 is 15 residues. V was pared by 3 bases and J by 0 bases, with 9 bases between. The CDR3 region has the DNA TGTGCCAGCAGTGACACGCAGGCCTCCTACAATGAGCAGTTCTTC. This translates into CASSDTQASYNEQFF.

The gene calls are TRBV5-4 and TRBJ1-5; D not resolved. CDR1 and CDR2 from the germline V gene are SGHNT and YYREEE (reference sequence). The ends were cut back, 1 base at V and 2 bases at J, with 16 bases in the middle. The CDR3 runs to 17 residues. The DNA of the CDR3 is TGTGCCAGCAGCTTGTATGTGAGGGCCCGTGGCAATCAGCCCCAGCATTTT. Protein sequence: CASSLYVRARGNQPQHF.

V is TRBV7-8 and J is TRBJ1-1, with TRBD1 identical over 7 bases. Losses at the gene ends were 3 bases for V and 4 bases for J; bases not matched to a gene: 5. In germline, CDR1 is SGHVS, CDR2 FQNEAQ. This CDR3 contains 14 residues. The CDR3 DNA reads as TGTGCCAGCAGCTTGACAGGGTGGGGCACTGAAGCTTTCTTT. This gives the protein CASSLTGWGTEAFF. Together with reference TRBV7-8 and TRBJ1-1, the CDR3 gives the full variable domain: GAGVSQSPRYKVAKRGQDVALRCDPISGHVSLFWYQQALGQGPEFLTYFQNEAQLDKSGLPSDRFFAERPEGSVSTLKIQRTQQEDSAVYLCASSLTGWGTEAFFGQGTRLTVV.

V is TRBV10-1 and J is TRBJ2-1, with 7 bases lining up with TRBD1. The V and J ends lost 6 bases and 0 bases, in that order; junction bases with no gene match: 5. The CDR3 loop spans 15 amino acids. Germline V CDR1 and CDR2: WNHNN, SYGVQD (reference sequence). CDR3 bases: TGCGCCAGCAGCTGGGACAGTAGCTCCTACAATGAGCAGTTCTTC. This translates into CASSWDSSSYNEQFF.

The V and J genes are TRBV5-1 and TRBJ2-2, with TRBD2 identical over 12 bases. Germline CDR1 SGHRS, CDR2 YFSETQ. This CDR3 contains 18 residues. After removal of 4 bases from V and 7 bases from J, the junction contained 14 bases not matched to a gene. The CDR3 sequence is CASSPRPSGGAEGGELFF. CDR3 in DNA: TGCGCCAGCAGCCCCCGGCCTAGCGGGGGGGCCGAGGGCGGGGAGCTGTTTTTT. The variable domain in full, with the rest retrieved from reference TRBV5-1 and TRBJ2-2, is KAGVTQTPRYLIKTRGQQVTLSCSPISGHRSVSWYQQTPGQGLQFLFEYFSETQRNKGNFPGRFSGRQFSNSRSEMNVSTLELGDSALYLCASSPRPSGGAEGGELFFGEGSRLTVL.

This chain joins TRBV5-1 and TRBJ2-1, with TRBD2 matching over 11 bases. The CDR3 sequence is 15 residues long. Germline V CDR1 and CDR2: SGHRS, YFSETQ. The trim removed 3 bases at V and 10 bases at J, leaving 9 bases unmatched. CDR3 nucleotides: TGCGCCAGCAGCTCAACCCGACTAGCGGGAAACGAGCAGTTCTTC. Encoded protein: CASSSTRLAGNEQFF.

The gene calls are TRBV7-2 and TRBJ2-1; 10 positions match TRBD2. The germline gives CDR1 SGHTA, CDR2 FQGNSA. The V gene end was trimmed by 2 bases and the J gene end by 8 bases; junction bases not matched to a gene: 9. The CDR3 runs 16 residues. CDR3 bases: TGTGCCAGCAGCTTACCTAAACTAGCGGGGCTACATGAGCAGTTCTTC. Translating it yields CASSLPKLAGLHEQFF.

The rearrangement links TRBV27 to TRBJ2-2, with 7 bases that match TRBD1. V was clipped by 0 bases and J by 4 bases; unmatched bases: 5. The CDR3 loop spans 16 amino acids. Germline lookup yields CDR1 MNHEY and CDR2 SMNVEV (reference sequence). Written as DNA, the CDR3 is TGTGCCAGCAGTTTATCTTCAACAGGGGTCACCGGGGAGCTGTTTTTT. Protein sequence: CASSLSSTGVTGELFF.

The chain is built from TRBV5-1 and TRBJ2-5; the match to TRBD1 covers 8 bases. CDR1 is SGHRS, CDR2 YFSETQ, per germline. The J segment lost 4 bases and the V segment lost 0 bases, leaving 2 bases of the junction unmatched. This CDR3 is built from 14 residues. The CDR3 is CASSLGQGRETQYF. CDR3 nucleotide sequence: TGCGCCAGCAGCTTGGGACAGGGGAGAGAGACCCAGTACTTC.

The chain couples TRBV5-6 to TRBJ1-3; D may be TRBD1 (6 bases). V lost 4 bases and J lost 7, with 24 bases in between. Germline values: CDR1 SGHDT, CDR2 YYEEEE. This CDR3 spans 17 amino acids. As DNA, the CDR3 is TGTGCCAGCAGCCCGTCCACCCAGGGGATATCATCGAACACCATATATTTT. This translates into CASSPSTQGISSNTIYF.

For the CDR3, the DNA is TGTGCCAGCAGCTCGCAGTTGAACACTGAAGCTTTCTTT. It translates to CASSSQLNTEAFF. The chain links TRBV7-9 to TRBJ1-1; D unresolved. This CDR3 contains 13 residues. With 4 bases removed from V and 0 bases from J, the gap between germline ends came to 6 bases. CDR1 and CDR2 (germline): SEHNR, FQNEAQ (reference sequence).

This clone has a single count. The chain uses TRBV19 and TRBJ1-2; 7 bases match TRBD1. Losses at the gene ends were 0 bases for V and 5 bases for J; bases not matched to a gene: 0. This CDR3 is built from 13 residues. Germline CDR1 and CDR2: LNHDA and SQIVND (reference sequence). CDR3 amino acids: CASSIDRGYGYTF. CDR3 coding DNA: TGTGCCAGTAGTATAGACAGGGGGTATGGCTACACCTTC.